This T cell receptor (beta chain) was sequenced during a study of CD8 T cells in Susac syndrome. Random hexamers primed reverse transcription of 0.5 to 1 ug RNA. One entry per CDR3 protein, called by TCRdb with MiXCR from the immunoSEQ multiplex PCR reads. The table lists around 190,000 distinct CDR3 sequences, 85% to 95% of them singletons, with around 0.1% in the top ten. Sequencing targeted TCR beta in blood CD8+ and CD4+ T cells. Through negative isolation, CD4+ and CD8+ T cells were obtained, while TEMRA cells were enriched using FACS. Study results and limitations: The study recognized that the number of individuals in its TCR sequencing and HLA analysis was relatively small.

Germline V gene sequence: CDR1 DFQATT, CDR2 SNEGSKA (reference sequence). CDR3 size: 13 residues. Trimming took off 3 bases at V and 1 base at J, with 9 bases between the two ends. A word on this clonotype: The antigen is unknown.

The receptor was derived from a human donor in good health. Sequencing was carried out using CD4+ T cells from PBMCs. This sequence joins TRBV20-1 and TRBJ2-5; tentative D call: TRBD2 (5 bases). The CDR3 here is CSAREAGQETQYF. The CDR3 DNA follows: TGCAGTGCTAGGGAGGCAGGCCAAGAGACCCAGTACTTC.